This passage covers 5 T cell receptor beta chains from one sample sequenced in a study of beta chain features in type 1 diabetes listed by TCRdb under 2018. Library construction relied on the immunoSEQ multiplex PCR assay. The High Capacity cDNA Reverse Transcription Kit was used to reverse transcribe all of the isolated RNA, meaning that expressed TCRB transcripts were what got sequenced. The source is immuneACCESS, and TCRdb retained only in-frame sequences with V and J called. Part of the clones is not carried over; for the studies checked, unresolved V genes explain less than half of this, and the remainder is unexplained. This sample holds 860,000 or so clones; roughly a sixth were observed only once. The top ten clonotypes cover about 0.02% of the sample. The sample taken for sequencing was naive CD4+ T cells from blood. According to the study, the label for this sample's cell subset or site signals: true naive CD4+ T cells. The receptor source for this set is a woman aged 18 to 35 in good health.

This sequence joins TRBV4-2 and TRBJ1-2; perhaps TRBD1 as D (6 bases). V was pared by 2 bases and J by 1 base, with 11 bases between. The germline V gene encodes CDR1 LGHNA and CDR2 YNFKEQ. This CDR3 region has 15 residues. CDR3 loop: CASSQPRDINYGYTF. Here the CDR3 DNA reads TGTGCCAGCAGCCAACCCCGGGACATTAACTATGGCTACACCTTC.

This clone was observed a few times. V gene TRBV11-2 combines with J gene TRBJ2-3, with TRBD2 matching 11 bases. The CDR3 is 17 amino acids. V shed 5 bases and J 2 bases; nucleotides not matched to a gene: 9. CDR1 is SGHAT and CDR2 is FQNNGV in the germline V gene. The CDR3 coding sequence is TGTGCCAGCAGCCCTCGACTAGCGGGGTTCCCCACAGATACGCAGTATTTT. Translation: CASSPRLAGFPTDTQYF. Combining the CDR3 with reference TRBV11-2 and TRBJ2-3 gives the whole variable domain EAGVAQSPRYKIIEKRQSVAFWCNPISGHATLYWYQQILGQGPKLLIQFQNNGVVDDSQLPKDRFSAERLKGVDSTLKIQPAKLEDSAVYLCASSPRLAGFPTDTQYFGPGTRLTVL.

Of note for this clone: At one end the junction does not follow the germline gene, possibly because of a read error. The chain combines TRBV7-9 with TRBJ1-2; TRBD1 aligns across 7 bases. The CDR3 is 14 residues long. Germline V CDR1 and CDR2: SEHNR, FQNEAQ (reference sequence). The CDR3 DNA reads TGTGCCAGCAGCTTCCGGCCCGACAGGGAAGTATTTGCCTTC. This encodes CASSFRPDREVFAF.

In DNA form, the CDR3 reads TGCGCCAGCAGCTGGGGTCTAGAACTAAGTGCGGGTGAGCAGTTCTTC. As protein: CASSWGLELSAGEQFF. The genes are TRBV5-1 and TRBJ2-1; TRBD2 might be the D (5 bases). The CDR3 is made up of 16 amino acids. The germline CDR1 and CDR2 sequences are SGHRS and YFSETQ. Between the trimmed V and J ends, which lost 3 bases and 9 bases, there was a span of 22 bases.

This clone appeared once. The V gene is TRBV5-1, the J gene TRBJ1-1; D perhaps matches TRBD1 (5 bases). The CDR3 consists of 14 residues. Germline values: CDR1 SGHRS, CDR2 YFSETQ. V shed 4 bases and J shed 1 base, with 11 bases lying between them. The CDR3 nucleotides read TGCGCCAGCAGCCTCGGACATTGGAACACTGAAGCTTTCTTT. It is translated as CASSLGHWNTEAFF.